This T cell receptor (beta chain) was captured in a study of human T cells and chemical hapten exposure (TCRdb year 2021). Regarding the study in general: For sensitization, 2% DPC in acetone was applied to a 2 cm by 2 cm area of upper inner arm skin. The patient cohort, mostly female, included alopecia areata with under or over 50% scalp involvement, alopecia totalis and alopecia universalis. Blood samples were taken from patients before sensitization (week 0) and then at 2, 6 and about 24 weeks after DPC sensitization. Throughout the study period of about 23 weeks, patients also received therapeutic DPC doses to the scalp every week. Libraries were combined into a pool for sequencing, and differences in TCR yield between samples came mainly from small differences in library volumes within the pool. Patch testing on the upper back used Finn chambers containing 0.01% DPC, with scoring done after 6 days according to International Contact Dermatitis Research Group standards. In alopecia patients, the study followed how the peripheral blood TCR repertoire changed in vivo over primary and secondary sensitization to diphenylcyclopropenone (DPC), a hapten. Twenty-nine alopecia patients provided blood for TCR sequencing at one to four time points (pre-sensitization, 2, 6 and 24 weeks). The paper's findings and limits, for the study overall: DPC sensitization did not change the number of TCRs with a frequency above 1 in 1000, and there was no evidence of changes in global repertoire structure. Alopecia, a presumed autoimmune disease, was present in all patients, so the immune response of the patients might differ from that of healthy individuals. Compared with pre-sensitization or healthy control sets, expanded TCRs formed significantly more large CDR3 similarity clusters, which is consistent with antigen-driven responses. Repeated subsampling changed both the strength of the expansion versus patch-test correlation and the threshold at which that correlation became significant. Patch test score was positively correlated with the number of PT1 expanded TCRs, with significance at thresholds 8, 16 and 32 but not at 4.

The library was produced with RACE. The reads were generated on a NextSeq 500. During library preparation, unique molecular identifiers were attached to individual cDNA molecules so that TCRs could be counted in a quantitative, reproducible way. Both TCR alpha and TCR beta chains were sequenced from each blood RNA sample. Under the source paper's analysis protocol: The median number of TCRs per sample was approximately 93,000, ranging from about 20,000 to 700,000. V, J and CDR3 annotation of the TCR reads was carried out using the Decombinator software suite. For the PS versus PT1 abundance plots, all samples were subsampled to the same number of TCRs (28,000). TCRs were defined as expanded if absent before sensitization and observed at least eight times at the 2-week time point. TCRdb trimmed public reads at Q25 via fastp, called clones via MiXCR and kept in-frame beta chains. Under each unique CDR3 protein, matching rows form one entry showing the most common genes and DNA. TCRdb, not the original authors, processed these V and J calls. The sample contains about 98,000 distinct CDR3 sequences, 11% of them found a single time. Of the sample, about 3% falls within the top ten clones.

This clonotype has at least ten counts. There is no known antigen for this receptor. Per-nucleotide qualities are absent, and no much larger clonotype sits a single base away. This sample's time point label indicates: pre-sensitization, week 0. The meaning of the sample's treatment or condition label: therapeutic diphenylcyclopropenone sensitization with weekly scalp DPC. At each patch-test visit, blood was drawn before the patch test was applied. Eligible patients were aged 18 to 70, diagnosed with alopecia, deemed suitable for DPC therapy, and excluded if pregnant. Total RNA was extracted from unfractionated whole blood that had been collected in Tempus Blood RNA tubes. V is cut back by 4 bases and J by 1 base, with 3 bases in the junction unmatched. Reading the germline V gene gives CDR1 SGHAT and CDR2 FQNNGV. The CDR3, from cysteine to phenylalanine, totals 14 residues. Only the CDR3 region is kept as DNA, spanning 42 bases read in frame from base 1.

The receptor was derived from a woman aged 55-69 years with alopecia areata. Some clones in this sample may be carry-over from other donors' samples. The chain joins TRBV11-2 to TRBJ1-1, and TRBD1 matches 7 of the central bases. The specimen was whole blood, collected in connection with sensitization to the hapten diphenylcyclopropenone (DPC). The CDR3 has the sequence CASSWDRSNTEAFF. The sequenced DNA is TGTGCCAGCAGCTGGGACAGATCGAACACTGAAGCTTTCTTT.